The present T cell receptor (beta chain) was sequenced within a study of tumor and adjacent non-tumor tissue in lung cancer. The wider study: Patients were aged about 30 to 76, 9 to 10 men and about five women, stage I to III.

A modified ARM-PCR protocol with three rounds of nested PCR amplified TCRbeta. Via MiXCR, TCRdb re-called the multiplex PCR reads, giving one row per CDR3 protein. The repertoire holds about 67,000 distinct CDR3 sequences, with 76% as singletons. In regard to this clonotype: Its antigen remains unidentified. One junction end disagrees with the germline gene, perhaps due to a read error.

Study findings and constraints: Compared with tumor, normal lung showed significantly lower TCR diversity.

This CDR3 region has 12 residues. Germline CDR1 and CDR2: MDHEN and SYDVKM. No cell sorting was done before RNA was extracted from the tissue. More than 3 cm separated this lung sample from the edge of the tumor. Chemotherapy-naive patients with new lung cancer underwent thoracic surgery in China, August–late 2014. The sample was distant non-tumor lung tissue. The chain combines TRBV28 with TRBJ2-7; D may match TRBD1 or TRBD2 (5 bases each). This receptor was obtained from a man aged 55 to 69 with non-small cell lung cancer. The CDR3: CASSFGTYEQYF. The DNA of the CDR3 is TGTGCCAGCAGTTTTGGGACCTACGAGCAGTACTTT.